The subject of this entry is one T cell receptor (beta chain). Measured with immunoSEQ multiplex PCR; TCRdb has only the in-frame clones, and not every one. The repertoire includes around 140,000 clones, roughly 80% of them detected once, and 3% to 4.5% sits in the top ten. The CDR3 is made up of 13 amino acids. Germline assignment: CDR1 GTSNPN and CDR2 SVGIG (reference sequence). Trimming removed 0 bases from V and 4 bases from J, with 9 bases in between. This record comes from a study of blood T cell repertoires in COVID-19. This chain joins TRBV30 and TRBJ1-2; D not resolved. The source is a man aged 70 or older who had recovered from COVID-19. Sequencing used peripheral blood. Written as DNA, the CDR3 is TGTGCCTGGAGTGTAACCCACGGCTATGGCTACACCTTC. It translates to CAWSVTHGYGYTF.